This passage covers 27 T cell receptor beta chains from one sample sequenced in a study of T cells expressing NK-cell markers. TCRdb re-called the 5' RACE reads and catalogs CDR3 proteins one per entry, DNA excluded. This sample's table has 350,000 to 400,000 distinct CDR3 sequences. The sample consisted of blood T cells: a sorted CD56 or NKG2C T cell subset, CD4+ or CD8+ T cells, or bulk PBMC T cells (not recorded which). These receptors came from a woman aged 45-60 years in good health.

CDR3 in amino acids: CASSLAPNKGQPQHF. This chain uses TRBV5-1 with TRBJ1-5. Looked up from germline, CDR1 is SGHRS and CDR2 is YFSETQ. This CDR3 is 15 amino acids long.

This chain's CDR3 is CASSGFRGDEQFF. V gene TRBV7-8 combines with J gene TRBJ2-1; TCRdb's assignment of TRBD1 cannot be checked, as there is no DNA. Germline V gene lookup returns CDR1 SGHVS and CDR2 FQNEAQ. CDR3 length: 13 amino acids. The full variable domain, its missing parts supplied by reference TRBV7-8 and TRBJ2-1, is GAGVSQSPRYKVAKRGQDVALRCDPISGHVSLFWYQQALGQGPEFLTYFQNEAQLDKSGLPSDRFFAERPEGSVSTLKIQRTQQEDSAVYLCASSGFRGDEQFFGPGTRLTVL.

V usage is TRBV10-3 and J usage is TRBJ2-7; the TCRdb D gene call, TRBD2, has no DNA to confirm it. Germline assignment: CDR1 ENHRY and CDR2 SYGVKD. The CDR3 covers 17 residues. The CDR3 spells CAISGSGRATIPYEQYF.

This sequence joins TRBV15 and TRBJ2-3; as DNA is missing, the TRBD2 call by TCRdb cannot be tested. Germline CDR1 and CDR2: LNHNV and YYDKDF (reference sequence). This CDR3 has 16 residues. The CDR3 spells CATSWGTSGTTDTQYF.

The J gene is TRBJ2-7, the V gene TRBV3-1. The CDR3 loop spans 14 amino acids. Germline CDR1 reads LGHDT; CDR2 reads YNNKEL (reference sequence). CDR3 sequence: CASSHWQVGYEQYF.

This rearrangement joins TRBV7-3 to TRBJ2-3; as DNA is missing, the TRBD1 call by TCRdb cannot be tested. The germline V gene has CDR1 SGHTA and CDR2 FQGTGA. The CDR3 runs 12 residues. CDR3: CASSDRPDTQYF.

This chain connects TRBV29-1 to TRBJ1-5; no DNA is available, so the TRBD1 call from TCRdb remains unchecked. CDR1 is SQVTM and CDR2 is ANQGSEA in the germline V gene. CDR3 size: 13 residues. Here the CDR3 reads CSAQQGGDQPQHF.

This chain joins TRBV7-6 and TRBJ1-4. Germline V CDR1 and CDR2: SGHVS, FNYEAQ. The CDR3 length is 12 residues. The CDR3 is CASSFLSEKLFF.

V gene TRBV7-9 combines with J gene TRBJ2-1; TCRdb gives TRBD1 as the D gene, but with no DNA this cannot be confirmed. There are 18 residues in the CDR3. CDR1 and CDR2 (germline): SEHNR, FQNEAQ (reference sequence). CDR3 amino acids: CASSLEMGSGAPYNEQFF.

This chain joins TRBV5-1 and TRBJ2-2; TCRdb selects TRBD1, and the lack of DNA leaves this call unchecked. This CDR3 has 16 amino acids. From germline, CDR1 is SGHRS and CDR2 YFSETQ. CDR3: CASSTRTGTNTGELFF.

The chain employs TRBV5-4 and TRBJ2-4. Per germline, CDR1 SGHNT and CDR2 YYREEE (reference sequence). The CDR3 length is 13 residues. This CDR3 is CASSLGPKNIQYF.

The V call is TRBV7-9, the J call TRBJ2-7; TCRdb's D call, TRBD2, is unchecked because there is no DNA. The germline gives CDR1 SEHNR, CDR2 FQNEAQ (reference sequence). The CDR3 totals 15 residues. CDR3 region: CASGTSGSSRYEQYF.

The chain combines TRBV2 with TRBJ2-3; TCRdb proposes TRBD1, but this gene call is untestable without DNA. Germline V CDR1 and CDR2: SNHLY, FYNNEI. The CDR3 runs to 15 residues. CDR3 region: CASSRDPGETDTQYF. Based on the CDR3 plus reference TRBV2 and TRBJ2-3, the full variable domain is EPEVTQTPSHQVTQMGQEVILRCVPISNHLYFYWYRQILGQKVEFLVSFYNNEISEKSEIFDDQFSVERPDGSNFTLKIRSTKLEDSAMYFCASSRDPGETDTQYFGPGTRLTVL.

This rearrangement joins TRBV24-1 to TRBJ2-3; TCRdb outputs TRBD2, but without DNA this stays unchecked. The CDR3 sequence is 15 residues long. CDR1 and CDR2 (germline): KGHDR, SFDVKD. The CDR3 region is CATSDRAGATDTQYF.

This clonotype is labeled medium-sized based on frequency. The chain uses TRBV5-1 and TRBJ2-1; the TCRdb call, TRBD2, lacks DNA for checking. The germline gives CDR1 SGHRS, CDR2 YFSETQ. CDR3 length equals 13 residues. CDR3: CASSSAGGNEQFF.

V is TRBV5-1 and J is TRBJ2-7; TCRdb calls TRBD1, which cannot be checked without DNA. The CDR3 totals 16 residues. CDR1 SGHRS and CDR2 YFSETQ come from the germline V gene. The CDR3 here is CASSLGFGTDPYEQYF.

The V gene is TRBV7-2, the J gene TRBJ1-6; the D gene TCRdb calls, TRBD1, cannot be checked with no DNA. The CDR3 length is 15 residues. Looked up from germline, CDR1 is SGHTA and CDR2 is FQGNSA. CDR3 in amino acids: CASSLTSSGGSPLHF.

The chain is built from TRBV24-1 and TRBJ2-2. This CDR3 spans 14 amino acids. Germline loops: CDR1 KGHDR, CDR2 SFDVKD. CDR3 sequence: CATRGALGTGELFF.

This chain connects TRBV6-2 or TRBV6-3 to TRBJ2-1; TCRdb outputs TRBD2, but without DNA this stays unchecked. CDR1 and CDR2 (germline): MNHEY, SVGEGT. This CDR3 is 17 amino acids long. CDR3 in amino acids: CASSPLAVPTRNNEQFF.

The gene calls are TRBV2 and TRBJ2-1. The CDR3 spans 12 residues. Germline values: CDR1 SNHLY, CDR2 FYNNEI. The CDR3 loop reads CASKEGSNEQFF.

The chain uses TRBV12-3 or TRBV12-4 and TRBJ2-2. The CDR3 is made up of 13 amino acids. The CDR3 is CASSPKESGELFF.

The chain combines TRBV12-3 or TRBV12-4 with TRBJ2-1. The CDR3 covers 13 residues. This CDR3 reads CASRQMTYNEQFF.

The J gene is TRBJ2-7, the V gene TRBV3-1. Germline V CDR1 and CDR2: LGHDT, YNNKEL (reference sequence). The CDR3 consists of 13 residues. CDR3 sequence: CASSQDLTAEQYF.

The chain couples TRBV20-1 to TRBJ2-3; as DNA is missing, the TRBD2 call by TCRdb cannot be tested. The CDR3 consists of 16 residues. The V gene's germline CDR1 is DFQATT and CDR2 SNEGSKA (reference sequence). CDR3 sequence: CSARDENGRGGDTQYF.

This rearrangement joins TRBV20-1 to TRBJ2-2; the TCRdb call, TRBD2, lacks DNA for checking. The CDR3 runs 14 residues. Germline-derived CDR1 and CDR2 are DFQATT and SNEGSKA (reference sequence). This CDR3 is CSARAGYEAGELFF.

V gene TRBV12-3 or TRBV12-4 combines with J gene TRBJ1-1; TCRdb gives TRBD1 as the D gene, but with no DNA this cannot be confirmed. CDR3 length: 16 residues. CDR3 amino acids: CASSLRSGGKSTEAFF.

This sequence joins TRBV12-3 or TRBV12-4 and TRBJ2-5; TCRdb names TRBD1, which stays unverified in the absence of DNA. The CDR3 consists of 14 residues. CDR3: CASSSPPHQETQYF.